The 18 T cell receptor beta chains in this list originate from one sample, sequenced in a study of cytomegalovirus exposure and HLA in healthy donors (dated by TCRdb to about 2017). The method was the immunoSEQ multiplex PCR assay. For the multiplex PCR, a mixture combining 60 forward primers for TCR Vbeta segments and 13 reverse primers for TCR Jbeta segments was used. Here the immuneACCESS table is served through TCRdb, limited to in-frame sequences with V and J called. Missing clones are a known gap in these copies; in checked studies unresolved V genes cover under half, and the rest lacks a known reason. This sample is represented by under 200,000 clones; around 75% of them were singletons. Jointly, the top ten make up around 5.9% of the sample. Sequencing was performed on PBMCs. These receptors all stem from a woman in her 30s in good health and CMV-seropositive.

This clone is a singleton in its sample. Here the CDR3 DNA reads TGTGCCAGCAGACTTGAACGCCGGAGGGCAAAGACCAAAAACATTCAGTACTTC. It yields the protein CASRLERRRAKTKNIQYF. The chain recombines TRBV12-1 with TRBJ2-4; whether TRBD2, the table's D call, matches the DNA was not checked. TRBV12-1 is recorded as a pseudogene. This CDR3 has 18 residues.

CDR3 loop: CASTNLVGRNTEAFF. DNA for the CDR3: TGTGCCAGCACCAACCTCGTGGGGAGGAACACTGAAGCTTTCTTT. The V gene is TRBV7-2, the J gene TRBJ1-1; no clear D. Germline V lookup: CDR1 SGHTA, CDR2 FQGNSA. This CDR3 spans 15 amino acids. Trimming removed 7 bases from V and 1 base from J, with 16 bases in between. Filled out from reference TRBV7-2 and TRBJ1-1, the complete variable domain reads GAGVSQSPSNKVTEKGKDVELRCDPISGHTALYWYRQSLGQGLEFLIYFQGNSAPDKSGLPSDRFSAERTGGSVSTLTIQRTQQEDSAVYLCASTNLVGRNTEAFFGQGTRLTVV.

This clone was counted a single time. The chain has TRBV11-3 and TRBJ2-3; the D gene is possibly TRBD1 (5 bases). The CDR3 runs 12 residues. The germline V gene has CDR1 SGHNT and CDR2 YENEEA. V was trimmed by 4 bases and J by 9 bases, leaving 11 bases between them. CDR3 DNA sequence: TGTGCCAGCAGCTCCACAACAGGAACGCAGTATTTT. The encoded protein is CASSSTTGTQYF. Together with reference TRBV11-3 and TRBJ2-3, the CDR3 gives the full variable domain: EAGVVQSPRYKIIEKKQPVAFWCNPISGHNTLYWYLQNLGQGPELLIRYENEEAVDDSQLPKDRFSAERLKGVDSTLKIQPAELGDSAVYLCASSSTTGTQYFGPGTRLTVL.

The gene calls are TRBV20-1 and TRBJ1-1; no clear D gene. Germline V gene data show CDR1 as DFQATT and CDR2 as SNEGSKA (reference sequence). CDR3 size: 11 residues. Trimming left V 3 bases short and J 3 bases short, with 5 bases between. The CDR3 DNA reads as TGCAGTGCTAGGGCCGACACTGAAGCTTTCTTT. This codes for CSARADTEAFF.

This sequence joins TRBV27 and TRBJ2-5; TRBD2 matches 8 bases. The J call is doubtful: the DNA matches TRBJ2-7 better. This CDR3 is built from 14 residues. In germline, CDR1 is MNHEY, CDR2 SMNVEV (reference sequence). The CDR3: CASSPGTRGREQYF. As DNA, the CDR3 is TGTGCCAGCAGTCCCGGGACTAGGGGTCGCGAGCAGTACTTC.

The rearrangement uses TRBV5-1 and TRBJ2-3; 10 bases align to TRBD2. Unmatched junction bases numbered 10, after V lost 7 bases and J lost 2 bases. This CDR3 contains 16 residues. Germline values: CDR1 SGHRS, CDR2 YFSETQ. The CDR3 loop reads CASGRGTSVVTDTQYF. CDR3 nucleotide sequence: TGCGCCAGCGGCCGAGGGACTAGCGTAGTCACAGATACGCAGTATTTT.

CDR3 sequence: CASSGASSYNEQFF. The CDR3 DNA reads as TGTGCCAGCTCAGGGGCGAGCTCCTACAATGAGCAGTTCTTC. V usage is TRBV11-3 and J usage is TRBJ2-1, with D maybe TRBD1 (6 bases). From germline, CDR1 is SGHNT and CDR2 YENEEA. The V gene lost 8 bases and the J gene lost 0 bases, with 11 bases spanning the gap. CDR3 length: 14 amino acids.

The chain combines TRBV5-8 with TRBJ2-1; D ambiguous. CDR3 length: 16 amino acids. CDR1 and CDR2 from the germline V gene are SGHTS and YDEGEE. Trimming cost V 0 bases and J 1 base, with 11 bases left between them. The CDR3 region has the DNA TGTGCCAGCAGCTTGGGGAGATGGCCTTCCTACAATGAGCAGTTCTTC. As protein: CASSLGRWPSYNEQFF. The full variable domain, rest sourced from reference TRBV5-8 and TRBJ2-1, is EAGVTQSPTHLIKTRGQQATLRCSPISGHTSVYWYQQALGLGLQFLLWYDEGEERNRGNFPPRFSGRQFPNYSSELNVNALELEDSALYLCASSLGRWPSYNEQFFGPGTRLTVL.

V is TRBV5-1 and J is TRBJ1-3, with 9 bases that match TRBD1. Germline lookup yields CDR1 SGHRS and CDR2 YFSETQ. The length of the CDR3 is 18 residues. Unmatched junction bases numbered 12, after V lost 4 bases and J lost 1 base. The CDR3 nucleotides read TGCGCCAGCAGCCTATTAAGCCGGGACAGGGCGTCTGGAAACACCATATATTTT. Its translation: CASSLLSRDRASGNTIYF.

The CDR3 coding sequence is TGTGCCAGCAGCGTAGCAGGGCGCCCCTACAATGAGCAGTTCTTC. Translating gives CASSVAGRPYNEQFF. The V gene is TRBV9, the J gene TRBJ2-1, with D possibly TRBD1 on 5 matching bases. The V gene lost 0 bases and the J gene lost 2 bases, with 9 bases spanning the gap. Germline loops: CDR1 SGDLS, CDR2 YYNGEE. The CDR3 contains 15 residues.

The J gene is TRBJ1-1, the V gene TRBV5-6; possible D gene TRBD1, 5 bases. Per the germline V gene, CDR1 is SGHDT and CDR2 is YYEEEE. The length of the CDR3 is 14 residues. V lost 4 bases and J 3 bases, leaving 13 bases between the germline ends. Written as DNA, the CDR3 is TGTGCCAGCAGCAGGGGCAGGCTGGACACTGAAGCTTTCTTT. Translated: CASSRGRLDTEAFF.

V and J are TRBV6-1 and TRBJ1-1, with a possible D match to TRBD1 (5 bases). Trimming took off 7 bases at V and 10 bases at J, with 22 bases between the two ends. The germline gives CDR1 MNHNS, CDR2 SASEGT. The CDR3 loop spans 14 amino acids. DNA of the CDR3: TGTGCCAGCACGTCCGCGAACAGAAATAGGGGAGCTTTCTTT. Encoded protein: CASTSANRNRGAFF.

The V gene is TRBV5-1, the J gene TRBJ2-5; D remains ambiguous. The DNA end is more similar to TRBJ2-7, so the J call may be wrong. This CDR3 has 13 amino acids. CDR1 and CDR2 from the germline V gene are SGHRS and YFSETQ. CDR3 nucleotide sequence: TGCGCCAGCAGCTTCGACATGGACTACGAGCAGTACTTC. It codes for CASSFDMDYEQYF.

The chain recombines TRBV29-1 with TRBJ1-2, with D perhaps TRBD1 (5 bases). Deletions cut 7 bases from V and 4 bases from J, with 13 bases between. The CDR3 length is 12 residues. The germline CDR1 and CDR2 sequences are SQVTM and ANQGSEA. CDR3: CSATNGAYGYTF. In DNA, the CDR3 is TGCAGCGCCACGAATGGGGCCTATGGCTACACCTTC.

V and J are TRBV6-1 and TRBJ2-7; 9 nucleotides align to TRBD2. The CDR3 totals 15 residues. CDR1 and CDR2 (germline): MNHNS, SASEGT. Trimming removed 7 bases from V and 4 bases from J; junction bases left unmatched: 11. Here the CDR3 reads CASISGAGGTYEQYF. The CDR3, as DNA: TGTGCCAGCATTTCGGGTGCGGGAGGGACTTACGAGCAGTACTTC.

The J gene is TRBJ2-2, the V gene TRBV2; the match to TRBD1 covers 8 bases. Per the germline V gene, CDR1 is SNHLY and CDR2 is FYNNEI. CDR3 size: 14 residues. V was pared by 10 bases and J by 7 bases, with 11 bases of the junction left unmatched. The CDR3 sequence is CATGRDRQVGELFF. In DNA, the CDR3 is TGTGCCACCGGACGGGACAGGCAGGTCGGGGAGCTGTTTTTT.

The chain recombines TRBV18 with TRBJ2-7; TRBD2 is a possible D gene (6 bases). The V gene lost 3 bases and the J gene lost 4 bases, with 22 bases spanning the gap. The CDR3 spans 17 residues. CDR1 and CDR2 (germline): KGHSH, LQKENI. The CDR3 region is CASSPGEVSGPGYEQYF. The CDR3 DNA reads TGTGCCAGCTCACCGGGGGAGGTTTCGGGACCGGGGTACGAGCAGTACTTC.

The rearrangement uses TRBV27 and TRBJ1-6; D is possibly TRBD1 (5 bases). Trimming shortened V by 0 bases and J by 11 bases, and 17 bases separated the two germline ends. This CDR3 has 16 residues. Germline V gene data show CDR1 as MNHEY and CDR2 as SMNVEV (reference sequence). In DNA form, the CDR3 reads TGTGCCAGCAGTTTATCGACCCTGGGCAGGGTTGCACCCCTCCACTTT. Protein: CASSLSTLGRVAPLHF.